This passage covers 7 T cell receptor beta chains from one sample sequenced in a study of blood T cell repertoires in COVID-19. Some clones are missing from TCRdb's copy, which holds only in-frame ones; the method was immunoSEQ multiplex PCR. The sample lists 65,000 to 85,000 clones, about 88% seen once, with roughly 8% in the top ten. Sequencing was performed on peripheral blood. These receptor sequences come from a man in his fifties or sixties with active COVID-19.

The rearrangement links TRBV18 to TRBJ2-3, with 8 bases aligning to TRBD2. This CDR3 has 14 amino acids. V gave up 6 bases and J gave up 3 bases; unmatched junction bases: 5. CDR1 is KGHSH and CDR2 is LQKENI in the germline V gene. In DNA, the CDR3 is TGTGCCAGCTCCCCCGGGGGGGCGACAGATACGCAGTATTTT. It yields the protein CASSPGGATDTQYF.

The chain joins TRBV6-5 to TRBJ2-6; D is possibly TRBD2 (5 bases). CDR3 length: 14 residues. CDR1 and CDR2 (germline): MNHEY, SVGAGI. The V end was cut by 6 bases, the J end by 3 bases, with 9 bases between. The CDR3 nucleotides read TGTGCCAGCAGAACGGGGAGTGGGGCCAACGTCCTGACTTTC. Its protein is CASRTGSGANVLTF.

The chain recombines TRBV4-1 with TRBJ1-1; 8 bases are a match to TRBD1. The CDR3 has 15 amino acids. V trimming: 4 bases; J trimming: 0 bases; junction bases outside the gene matches: 4. Germline V gives CDR1 MGHRA, CDR2 YSYEKL. In DNA, the CDR3 is TGCGCCAGCAGCCCTCTACAGGGGGTGAACACTGAAGCTTTCTTT. Encoded protein: CASSPLQGVNTEAFF.

The chain uses TRBV6-5 and TRBJ1-1; D uncertain. Deletions cut 2 bases from V and 5 bases from J, with 12 bases between. The CDR3 spans 14 residues. From germline, CDR1 is MNHEY and CDR2 SVGAGI. CDR3 in DNA: TGTGCCAGCAGTTACGGATACTCGGGAACTGAAGCTTTCTTT. It is translated as CASSYGYSGTEAFF.

The DNA of the CDR3 is TGCGCCAGCAGCCAAGGCATGCTAAGCTACTCTGGAAACACCATATATTTT. Its translation: CASSQGMLSYSGNTIYF. The V call is TRBV4-1, the J call TRBJ1-3; D gene ambiguous. This CDR3 has 17 amino acids. Trimming shortened V by 1 base and J by 0 bases, and 13 bases separated the two germline ends. Germline CDR1 reads MGHRA; CDR2 reads YSYEKL.

This clone was found a few times. This chain links TRBV6-5 with TRBJ2-3, with D tentatively TRBD1 (6 bases). Trimming left V 6 bases short and J 0 bases short, with 7 bases between. Looked up from germline, CDR1 is MNHEY and CDR2 is SVGAGI. The CDR3 is 13 amino acids. The CDR3 region is CASRQGSTDTQYF. CDR3 nucleotide sequence: TGTGCCAGCAGACAGGGAAGCACAGATACGCAGTATTTT.

The chain employs TRBV7-2 and TRBJ1-2; D gene uncertain. V was pared by 2 bases and J by 4 bases, with 11 bases between. Germline V gene lookup returns CDR1 SGHTA and CDR2 FQGNSA. The CDR3 extends over 14 amino acids. Written as DNA, the CDR3 is TGTGCCAGCAGCTTAACGTTGGGAGGCTATGGCTACACCTTC. Protein product: CASSLTLGGYGYTF.